This T cell receptor beta chain was retrieved from a study of glioma-infiltrating T cells after dendritic cell vaccination. The study, taken as a whole, reports: Few patients contributed both blood and tumor specimens.

This table comes from immunoSEQ multiplex PCR, and its TCRdb copy is limited to in-frame clones, with some not included. The sample lists some 70,000 clones, approximately 81% seen once, with 7.9% in the top ten. On this clone: No antigen is known for it.

Trimming removed 2 bases at V and 0 bases at J, with 11 bases between. The CDR3 spans 15 residues. Germline-derived CDR1 and CDR2 are SEHNR and FQNEAQ (reference sequence). The chain recombines TRBV7-9 with TRBJ2-7, with a possible D match to TRBD2 (6 bases). The clonotype was recovered from a human donor with glioblastoma. The source was blood, collected before dendritic cell vaccination. The CDR3 reads CASSLPGDFSYEQYF. The CDR3 region has the DNA TGTGCCAGCAGCTTACCGGGGGACTTCTCCTACGAGCAGTACTTC.